A selection of T cell receptor beta chains follows, all from one sample in a study of T cell repertoires in cytomegalovirus infection. TCRdb redid the calling of the reads with MiXCR, one entry per CDR3 protein. The table records around 200,000 distinct CDR3 sequences, about 18% of them present only once. Sequenced sample: CD8+ T cells from PBMCs. The receptor source for this set is a human donor in good health (CMV status not recorded). Some clones in this sample may be carry-over from other donors' samples. Each CDR3 is given with its conserved first and last residue. A D gene is named only where the DNA matches it firmly. The size field is filled for only some rows; it gives once, few, many or a size class.

clone_size d_call j_call v_call cdr3_aa cdr3_nt
. TRBD2 TRBJ2-7 TRBV6-5 CASSNGGYVYEQYF TGTGCCAGCAGTAACGGGGGGTACGTCTACGAGCAGTACTTC
few . TRBJ2-1 TRBV10-3 CAISESKNEQFF TGTGCCATCAGTGAGTCGAAGAATGAGCAGTTCTTC
few . TRBJ1-2 TRBV6-2/TRBV6-3 CASSSRRTADYTF TGTGCCAGCAGTTCCCGACGGACAGCGGACTACACCTTC
few TRBD2 TRBJ2-3 TRBV28 CASGGVSTDTQYF TGTGCCAGCGGGGGGGTGAGCACAGATACGCAGTATTTT
few . TRBJ1-1 TRBV6-2/TRBV6-3 CASSYSPGPRTEAFF TGTGCCAGCAGTTACTCTCCCGGGCCCCGCACTGAAGCTTTCTTT
. TRBD1 TRBJ1-1 TRBV6-1 CASRGQGAPEAFF TGTGCCAGCAGGGGACAGGGCGCCCCTGAAGCTTTCTTT
few . TRBJ2-1 TRBV4-1 CASSQSFLSSYNEQFF TGCGCCAGCAGCCAAAGTTTTTTGAGCTCCTACAATGAGCAGTTCTTC
few . TRBJ1-6 TRBV27 CASSFERSPLHF TGTGCCAGCAGTTTCGAGAGATCACCCCTCCACTTT
few . TRBJ1-1 TRBV7-8 CASSLARGMWVNTEAFF TGTGCCAGCAGCTTAGCGCGGGGTATGTGGGTGAACACTGAAGCTTTCTTT
few . TRBJ1-2 TRBV4-1 CASSQEGRLGYTF TGCGCCAGCAGCCAAGAGGGCAGGCTCGGCTACACCTTC
. TRBD1 TRBJ1-4 TRBV4-3 CASSQRYRGATNEKLFF TGCGCCAGCAGCCAACGTTACAGGGGGGCAACTAATGAAAAACTGTTTTTT
. . TRBJ2-7 TRBV6-2/TRBV6-3 CASTKGVEQYF TGTGCCAGCACCAAGGGGGTCGAGCAGTACTTC
few TRBD1 TRBJ1-4 TRBV5-1 CASSRPRDSSNEKLFF TGCGCCAGCAGTCGACCCCGGGACAGCTCTAATGAAAAACTGTTTTTT
. . TRBJ2-7 TRBV4-1 CASSQAGLGYEQYF TGCGCCAGCAGCCAAGCAGGGTTGGGGTACGAGCAGTACTTC
many . TRBJ1-1 TRBV7-9 CASSLVQEGTEAFF TGTGCCAGCAGCTTAGTTCAGGAGGGCACTGAAGCTTTCTTT
few TRBD1 TRBJ2-1 TRBV5-6 CASSLVGQGHIWQFF TGTGCCAGCAGCTTGGTGGGACAGGGCCACATTTGGCAGTTCTTC
. TRBD1 TRBJ1-2 TRBV7-2 CASSSGTVPNYGYTF TGTGCCAGCAGCTCTGGGACAGTCCCTAACTATGGCTACACCTTC
few . TRBJ1-6 TRBV4-1 CASSQDGHNSPLHF TGCGCCAGCAGCCAAGACGGGCATAATTCACCCCTCCACTTT
. . TRBJ2-7 TRBV28 CASSLLGRLSYEQYF TGTGCCAGCAGTTTACTGGGGCGATTATCCTACGAGCAGTACTTC
. TRBD1 TRBJ2-7 TRBV7-9 CASTGVSSYEQYF TGTGCCAGTACAGGGGTGAGCTCCTACGAGCAGTACTTC
. . TRBJ2-5 TRBV6-2/TRBV6-3 CASTRREEGQETQYF TGTGCCAGCACCCGGAGGGAAGAGGGACAAGAGACCCAGTACTTC
. TRBD1 TRBJ2-6 TRBV29-1 CSVEEGYQGAPGANVLTF TGCAGCGTTGAAGAAGGGTACCAGGGGGCGCCAGGGGCCAACGTCCTGACTTTC
few . TRBJ2-3 TRBV7-2 CASSLDYSTDTQYF TGTGCCAGCAGCTTAGACTACAGCACAGATACGCAGTATTTT
. . TRBJ2-3 TRBV4-2 CATRSRPSTDTQYF TGTGCCACCCGCAGCAGACCCTCCACAGATACGCAGTATTTT
few . TRBJ1-1 TRBV7-9 CASSPGGPHTEAFF TGTGCCAGCAGCCCTGGGGGCCCTCACACTGAAGCTTTCTTT
. . TRBJ2-7 TRBV7-9 CASSSPRERYEQYF TGTGCCAGCAGCTCCCCCAGGGAGCGCTACGAGCAGTACTTC
. . TRBJ2-1 TRBV9 CASSSWASSDYNEQFF TGTGCCAGCAGCTCCTGGGCCTCTTCGGACTACAATGAGCAGTTCTTC
few . TRBJ2-2 TRBV4-2 CASSQDPAGATGELFF TGTGCCAGCAGCCAAGATCCGGCAGGGGCCACCGGGGAGCTGTTTTTT
few TRBD1 TRBJ2-7 TRBV7-2 CASSNRDSPNYEQYF TGTGCCAGCAGCAACCGGGACAGCCCTAACTACGAGCAGTACTTC
many . TRBJ1-1 TRBV28 CASSFTENTEAFF TGTGCCAGCAGTTTCACGGAGAACACTGAAGCTTTCTTT
. . TRBJ2-1 TRBV7-9 CASSLGGEPYNEQFF TGTGCCAGCAGCTTAGGGGGGGAACCCTACAATGAGCAGTTCTTC
. . TRBJ1-2 TRBV7-9 CASSLGGSPYGYTF TGTGCCAGCAGCTTAGGGGGCAGCCCTTATGGCTACACCTTC
. . TRBJ2-7 TRBV4-1 CASSQDWEGGYEQYF TGCGCCAGCAGCCAAGATTGGGAGGGGGGATACGAGCAGTACTTC
few . TRBJ1-5 TRBV28 CASSMAISNQPQHF TGTGCCAGCAGCATGGCTATTAGCAATCAGCCCCAGCATTTT
few . TRBJ1-2 TRBV6-2/TRBV6-3 CASSYSMPVRTNYGYTF TGTGCCAGCAGTTACTCGATGCCGGTCCGAACCAACTATGGCTACACCTTC
. TRBD1 TRBJ1-4 TRBV27 CASSSTDRELFF TGTGCCAGCAGTTCAACAGACAGGGAACTGTTTTTT
few . TRBJ2-6 TRBV28 CASSLMRGSHASGANVLTF TGTGCCAGCAGTTTAATGAGGGGCTCCCACGCATCTGGGGCCAACGTCCTGACTTTC
few TRBD2 TRBJ2-7 TRBV20-1 CSARSGRDGPYEQYF TGCAGTGCCCGCAGTGGGAGGGACGGACCCTACGAGCAGTACTTC
. TRBD2 TRBJ2-1 TRBV7-6 CASSIAGGINEQFF TGTGCCAGCAGCATAGCGGGGGGGATCAATGAGCAGTTCTTC
. . TRBJ1-5 TRBV28 CASTRDNQPQHF TGTGCCAGCACCAGGGACAATCAGCCCCAGCATTTT
. TRBD1 TRBJ1-5 TRBV28 CASSPRTGAGQPQHF TGTGCCAGCAGTCCCCGGACAGGGGCGGGTCAGCCCCAGCATTTT
. . TRBJ2-5 TRBV7-6 CASSLALGGMETQYF TGTGCCAGCAGCTTAGCGCTCGGAGGGATGGAGACCCAGTACTTC
few TRBD2 TRBJ2-7 TRBV27 CASSQRASGEGRQYF TGTGCCAGCAGTCAGCGGGCTAGCGGGGAAGGTAGGCAGTACTTC
. . TRBJ1-5 TRBV12-5 CASGSYDQPQHF TGTGCTAGTGGTTCGTACGATCAGCCCCAGCATTTT
few . TRBJ2-1 TRBV11-2 CASSLEYGESSYNEQFF TGTGCCAGCAGCTTAGAGTACGGGGAGAGCTCCTACAATGAGCAGTTCTTC
few . TRBJ2-7 TRBV7-8 CASSLDRVAYEQYF TGTGCCAGCAGCTTAGACAGGGTCGCCTACGAGCAGTACTTC
few . TRBJ2-1 TRBV7-9 CATLEGTVYNEQFF TGTGCCACCTTAGAAGGGACGGTCTACAATGAGCAGTTCTTC
few . TRBJ1-5 TRBV10-3 CASGEGAGNQPQHF TGTGCCAGCGGAGAGGGAGCCGGCAATCAGCCCCAGCATTTT
few . TRBJ1-5 TRBV7-8 CASSPQGGGMGNQPQHF TGTGCCAGCAGCCCCCAAGGGGGGGGAATGGGCAATCAGCCCCAGCATTTT
few . TRBJ2-7 TRBV7-8 CASSLGGVNYEQYF TGTGCCAGCAGCTTAGGCGGGGTGAATTACGAGCAGTACTTC
. . TRBJ2-3 TRBV11-1 CASSRYFLSQNTQYF TGTGCCAGCAGCCGATATTTTTTGTCTCAGAATACGCAGTATTTT
. . TRBJ1-1 TRBV27 CASRKDITPDGGTEAFF TGTGCCAGCAGAAAAGACATAACCCCCGATGGCGGCACTGAAGCTTTCTTT
. . TRBJ1-1 TRBV28 CASSIGPNPGNTEAFF TGTGCCAGCAGCATAGGGCCCAATCCGGGGAACACTGAAGCTTTCTTT
. . TRBJ2-4 TRBV7-2 CASSFRLPRDIQYF TGTGCCAGCAGCTTCCGACTGCCCCGGGACATTCAGTACTTC
many . TRBJ2-7 TRBV7-2 CASSPGLSSSYEQYF TGTGCCAGCAGCCCCGGACTCTCTAGCTCCTACGAGCAGTACTTC
few . TRBJ1-1 TRBV7-9 CASSLADGRGTEAFF TGTGCCAGCAGCTTAGCGGACGGCCGGGGCACTGAAGCTTTCTTT
few . TRBJ1-2 TRBV7-9 CASSLGTQNYGYTF TGTGCCAGCAGCTTAGGGACACAGAACTATGGCTACACCTTC
. TRBD1 TRBJ1-4 TRBV2 CASVSGQGPPGEKLFF TGTGCCAGCGTGTCGGGACAGGGGCCCCCAGGTGAAAAACTGTTTTTT
few . TRBJ1-1 TRBV7-6 CASSLRGGSNTEAFF TGTGCCAGCAGCCTCCGAGGAGGGTCGAACACTGAAGCTTTCTTT